Below are 22 T cell receptor beta chains sequenced from a single sample in a study of response to subunit inactivated influenza vaccine. Each CDR3 protein is one row after TCRdb ran MiXCR on the RT-PCR reads. The sample includes 250,000 to 350,000 distinct CDR3 sequences, about 20% of them seen just once. This specimen consisted of PBMCs from blood, obtained less than 22 months after vaccination. The receptors come from a man between 45 and 75 years old who received an inactivated influenza vaccine.

This clonotype was observed many times. This chain joins TRBV5-5 and TRBJ1-1; D is perhaps TRBD1 (5 bases). Germline V CDR1 and CDR2: SGHKS, YYEKEE (reference sequence). V lost 4 bases and J 3 bases, leaving 16 bases between the germline ends. This CDR3 contains 15 residues. The CDR3 spells CASSLSSGGYTEAFF. The CDR3 DNA reads TGTGCCAGCAGCCTCAGTTCTGGGGGTTACACTGAAGCTTTCTTT.

V usage is TRBV5-5 and J usage is TRBJ1-1, with a tentative D call TRBD1 (6 bases). This CDR3 has 17 amino acids. V lost 4 bases and J 1 base, leaving 20 bases between the germline ends. The germline gives CDR1 SGHKS, CDR2 YYEKEE (reference sequence). The CDR3 protein is CASSPTGQLLGNTEAFF. The CDR3 DNA follows: TGTGCCAGCAGCCCTACCGGACAGCTACTAGGGAACACTGAAGCTTTCTTT. Based on the CDR3 plus reference TRBV5-5 and TRBJ1-1, the full variable domain is DAGVTQSPTHLIKTRGQQVTLRCSPISGHKSVSWYQQVLGQGPQFIFQYYEKEERGRGNFPDRFSARQFPNYSSELNVNALLLGDSALYLCASSPTGQLLGNTEAFFGQGTRLTVV.

Many counts were recorded for this clonotype. CDR3 loop: CASRGQSTVSPLHF. The CDR3, as DNA: TGTGCCAGCAGGGGACAGTCGACGGTTTCACCCCTCCACTTT. The genes are TRBV7-2 and TRBJ1-6, with 7 positions matching TRBD1. The CDR3 totals 14 residues. The J segment lost 9 bases and the V segment lost 6 bases, leaving 8 bases of the junction unmatched. CDR1 and CDR2 (germline): SGHTA, FQGNSA.

The sample holds a few counts of this clonotype. J is TRBJ1-4 and V is TRBV10-3; possible D gene TRBD1, 5 bases. Germline lookup yields CDR1 ENHRY and CDR2 SYGVKD. The CDR3 covers 13 residues. The ends were cut back, 6 bases at V and 5 bases at J, with 10 bases in the middle. CDR3 nucleotides: TGTGCCATCAGAGCGGGGGTCAATGAAAAACTGTTTTTT. This sequence encodes CAIRAGVNEKLFF.

This clonotype showed up just a few times. The chain is built from TRBV11-3 and TRBJ1-1; D unclear. V was clipped by 1 base and J by 4 bases, with 7 bases between them. Per germline, CDR1 SGHNT and CDR2 YENEEA. This CDR3 comprises 13 residues. CDR3 in amino acids: CASSLVAPTEAFF. The CDR3 nucleotides read TGTGCCAGCAGCTTAGTCGCCCCCACTGAAGCTTTCTTT.

This clonotype showed up just a few times. The rearrangement uses TRBV20-1 and TRBJ1-1, with D perhaps matching TRBD1 (6 bases). Germline V gene data show CDR1 as DFQATT and CDR2 as SNEGSKA (reference sequence). There are 14 residues in the CDR3. Trimming removed 5 bases at V and 0 bases at J, with 13 bases between. CDR3 loop: CSASTGHLNTEAFF. In nucleotides, the CDR3 is TGCAGTGCTTCGACGGGACATTTGAACACTGAAGCTTTCTTT.

This clonotype was counted between two and nine times. The chain combines TRBV5-1 with TRBJ1-4, with D perhaps TRBD1 (5 bases). Trimming stripped 5 bases from V and 5 bases from J, with 13 bases between. Germline V gene lookup returns CDR1 SGHRS and CDR2 YFSETQ. CDR3 length: 14 amino acids. The CDR3 DNA follows: TGCGCCAGCAGGTCTGGGGCCACGAATGAAAAACTGTTTTTT. This encodes CASRSGATNEKLFF.

This clonotype was recorded a few times. This chain's CDR3 is CASSLGPLTGLSPLHF. The CDR3 DNA is TGTGCCAGCAGCTTGGGGCCCTTGACAGGGCTTTCACCCCTCCACTTT. The V gene is TRBV11-2, the J gene TRBJ1-6, with 7 bases matching TRBD1. With 3 bases clipped from V and 9 bases from J, the junction kept 11 bases outside the gene matches. Germline V lookup: CDR1 SGHAT, CDR2 FQNNGV. The CDR3 consists of 16 residues.

This clonotype was detected only a few times. This chain joins TRBV2 and TRBJ1-1; the match to TRBD1 covers 9 bases. The CDR3 extends over 14 amino acids. V was clipped by 6 bases and J by 3 bases; unmatched bases: 5. In germline, CDR1 is SNHLY, CDR2 FYNNEI. The CDR3: CASRTQGAHTEAFF. In nucleotides, the CDR3 is TGTGCCAGCAGGACACAGGGGGCGCACACTGAAGCTTTCTTT.

This chain connects TRBV5-1 to TRBJ1-6; no firm D call. The CDR3 is made up of 13 amino acids. Trimming cost V 0 bases and J 10 bases, with 8 bases left between them. CDR1 and CDR2 from the germline V gene are SGHRS and YFSETQ. The CDR3 loop reads CASSLEEISPLHF. In nucleotides, the CDR3 is TGCGCCAGCAGCTTGGAGGAGATATCACCCCTCCACTTT.

The chain employs TRBV7-3 and TRBJ2-7; D possibly matches TRBD1 or TRBD2 (5 bases each). From germline, CDR1 is SGHTA and CDR2 FQGTGA. The germline V and J ends were trimmed by 1 base and 6 bases, with 10 bases remaining between them. The CDR3 is 13 residues long. CDR3 in amino acids: CASSLRPGREQYF. CDR3 coding DNA: TGTGCCAGCAGCTTAAGGCCGGGACGCGAGCAGTACTTC.

A word on this clonotype: A much larger clone lies one base from this, so it may be a read error. The rearrangement links TRBV18 to TRBJ1-6; TRBD1 matches 8 bases. The germline CDR1 and CDR2 sequences are KGHSH and LQKENI. Germline trimming cut 3 bases from V and 2 bases from J; bases unmatched to any gene: 9. CDR3 length: 18 amino acids. CDR3 coding DNA: TGTGCCAGCTCACCCGTCCGACAGGGGTCTACCTATAATTCACCCCTCCACTTT. Protein: CASSPVRQGSTYNSPLHF.

Only a few counts were recorded for this clonotype. The V and J genes are TRBV6-1 and TRBJ2-1, with D unclear. The V gene lost 5 bases and the J gene lost 5 bases, with 7 bases spanning the gap. The CDR3 covers 12 residues. Germline V CDR1 and CDR2: MNHNS, SASEGT. CDR3 sequence (DNA): TGTGCCAGCAGTCTGACAAACAATGAGCAGTTCTTC. It yields the protein CASSLTNNEQFF.

In this sample, this clonotype turned up a few times. The V gene is TRBV11-1, the J gene TRBJ2-7, with 13 positions matching TRBD2. The V gene end was trimmed by 1 base and the J gene end by 5 bases; junction bases not matched to a gene: 11. This CDR3 has 18 amino acids. Germline CDR1 and CDR2: SGHAT and FQDESV (reference sequence). CDR3 amino acids: CASSLGITLAGGPHEQYF. In nucleotides, the CDR3 is TGTGCCAGCAGCTTAGGTATCACACTAGCGGGAGGGCCACACGAGCAGTACTTC.

In this sample, this clonotype turned up many times. The chain links TRBV28 to TRBJ2-1, with 12 bases identical to TRBD1. CDR3 size: 15 residues. J lost 8 bases, V lost 4 bases, and 6 bases had no gene match. Looked up from germline, CDR1 is MDHEN and CDR2 is SYDVKM. The CDR3 region is CASSSGTGGRDEQFF. The CDR3 DNA reads as TGTGCCAGCAGTTCGGGGACAGGGGGCAGGGATGAGCAGTTCTTC.

This clonotype has only a few counts. V usage is TRBV5-1 and J usage is TRBJ2-1, with 9 bases matching TRBD1. Germline V gives CDR1 SGHRS, CDR2 YFSETQ. J was trimmed by 7 bases and V by 5 bases; bases with no gene match: 10. The CDR3 runs 15 residues. The CDR3 coding sequence is TGCGCCAGCAGTGGGACAGGGTTAAGAGAAAATGAGCAGTTCTTC. Protein product: CASSGTGLRENEQFF.

This clonotype showed up just a few times. V gene TRBV6-2 or TRBV6-3 combines with J gene TRBJ2-1, with 7 bases that match TRBD2. With V trimmed by 8 bases and J by 7 bases, 8 bases remained unmatched. The CDR3 covers 13 residues. CDR1 MNHEY and CDR2 SVGEGT come from the germline V gene. CDR3: CASSGREVNEQFF. The CDR3 DNA is TGTGCCAGCTCGGGTCGGGAGGTGAATGAGCAGTTCTTC.

This chain connects TRBV6-2 or TRBV6-3 to TRBJ2-6; 7 bases match TRBD1. Losses at the gene ends were 5 bases for V and 2 bases for J; bases not matched to a gene: 9. The CDR3 loop spans 17 amino acids. Per germline, CDR1 MNHEY and CDR2 SVGEGT. The CDR3 sequence is CASSRTGPGAGANVLTF. CDR3 nucleotides: TGTGCCAGCAGTAGGACAGGCCCAGGAGCTGGGGCCAACGTCCTGACTTTC.

This clonotype was seen ten or more times. The V call is TRBV5-1, the J call TRBJ1-1, with unresolved D. The CDR3 runs 14 residues. The germline V gene has CDR1 SGHRS and CDR2 YFSETQ. V lost 6 bases and J 1 base, leaving 13 bases between the germline ends. The DNA of the CDR3 is TGCGCCAGCAACCATCCTGGGGAGAACACTGAAGCTTTCTTT. Residues: CASNHPGENTEAFF.

A few counts support this clonotype. The V call is TRBV14, the J call TRBJ1-4; D is ambiguous. With 4 bases removed from V and 8 bases from J, the gap between germline ends came to 11 bases. The CDR3 contains 13 residues. CDR1 is SGHDN, CDR2 FVKESK, per germline. In nucleotides, the CDR3 is TGTGCCAGCAGCCGCCAACGTGGGGAAAAACTGTTTTTT. Amino acid sequence: CASSRQRGEKLFF.

The rearrangement uses TRBV5-1 and TRBJ2-5; 10 positions match TRBD2. The ends lost 4 bases at V and 6 bases at J; junction bases unmatched: 6. This CDR3 spans 14 amino acids. Germline CDR1 is SGHRS and CDR2 is YFSETQ. The CDR3 bases are TGCGCCAGCAGCGTTGGGACTAGCGAACAGACCCAGTACTTC. Translating gives CASSVGTSEQTQYF.

The genes are TRBV5-1 and TRBJ1-1, with 12 bases matching TRBD1. The CDR3 spans 17 residues. Germline V gene data show CDR1 as SGHRS and CDR2 as YFSETQ. The junction had 10 bases not matched to a gene; V was cut back by 4 bases and J by 3 bases. CDR3 protein: CASSPGQGAGVDTEAFF. The CDR3 nucleotides read TGCGCCAGCAGCCCGGGACAGGGGGCCGGTGTGGACACTGAAGCTTTCTTT.